This T cell receptor (beta chain) comes out of a study of blood T cell repertoires in COVID-19. Study in general: Acute and convalescent COVID-19 specimens originated in the United States, Italy and Spain. PBMCs, B-cell-depleted T cells, or T cells provided the cDNA or gDNA that made up the material.

Data came from immunoSEQ multiplex PCR; TCRdb stores just in-frame clones and leaves some out. Of roughly 300,000 clones in the sample, about 89% were seen once. The germline V gene encodes CDR1 SGHNT and CDR2 YYREEE (reference sequence). V shed 4 bases and J 5 bases; nucleotides not matched to a gene: 11. CDR3 length: 15 residues. The sample consisted of peripheral blood. The gene calls are TRBV5-4 and TRBJ2-5; 7 bases are shared with TRBD2. This receptor was taken from a woman aged 45-65 years who had recovered from COVID-19. CDR3 region: CASSRGLESGETQYF. The CDR3 bases are TGTGCCAGCAGCCGCGGACTAGAATCGGGTGAGACCCAGTACTTC.